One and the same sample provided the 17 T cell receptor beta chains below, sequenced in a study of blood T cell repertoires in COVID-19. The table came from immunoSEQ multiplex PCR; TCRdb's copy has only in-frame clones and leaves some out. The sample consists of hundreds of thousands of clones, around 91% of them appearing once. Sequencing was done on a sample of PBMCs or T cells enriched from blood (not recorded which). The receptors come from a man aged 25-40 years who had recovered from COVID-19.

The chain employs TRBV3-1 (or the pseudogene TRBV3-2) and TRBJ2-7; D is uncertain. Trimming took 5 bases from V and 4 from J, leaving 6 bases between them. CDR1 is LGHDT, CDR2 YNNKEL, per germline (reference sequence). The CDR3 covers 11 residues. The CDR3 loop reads CASSGPYEQYF. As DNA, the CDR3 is TGTGCCAGCAGCGGCCCTTACGAGCAGTACTTC.

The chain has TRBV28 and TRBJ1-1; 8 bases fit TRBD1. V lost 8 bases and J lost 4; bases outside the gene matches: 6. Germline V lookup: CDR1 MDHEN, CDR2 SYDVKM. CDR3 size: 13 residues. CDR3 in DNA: TGTGCCAGCTTCGAGACAGGGGTCACTGAAGCTTTCTTT. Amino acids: CASFETGVTEAFF.

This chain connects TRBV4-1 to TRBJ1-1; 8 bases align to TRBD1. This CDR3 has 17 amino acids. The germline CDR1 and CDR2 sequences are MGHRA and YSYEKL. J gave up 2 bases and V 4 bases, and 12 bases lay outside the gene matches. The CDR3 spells CASSRKAPGQGNTEAFF. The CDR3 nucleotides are TGCGCCAGCAGCCGGAAAGCTCCCGGACAGGGCAACACTGAAGCTTTCTTT.

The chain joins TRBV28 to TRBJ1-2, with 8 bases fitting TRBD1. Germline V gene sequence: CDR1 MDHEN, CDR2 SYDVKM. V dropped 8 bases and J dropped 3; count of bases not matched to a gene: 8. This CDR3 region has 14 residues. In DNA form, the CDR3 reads TGTGCCAGCGGGGTCGGGACAGGACACTATGGCTACACCTTC. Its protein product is CASGVGTGHYGYTF.

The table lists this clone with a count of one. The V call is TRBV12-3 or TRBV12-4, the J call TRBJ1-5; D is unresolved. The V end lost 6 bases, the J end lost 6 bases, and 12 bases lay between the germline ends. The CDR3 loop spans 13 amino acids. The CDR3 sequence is CASSLEVGQPQHF. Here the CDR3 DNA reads TGTGCCAGCAGCCTAGAGGTTGGTCAGCCCCAGCATTTT.

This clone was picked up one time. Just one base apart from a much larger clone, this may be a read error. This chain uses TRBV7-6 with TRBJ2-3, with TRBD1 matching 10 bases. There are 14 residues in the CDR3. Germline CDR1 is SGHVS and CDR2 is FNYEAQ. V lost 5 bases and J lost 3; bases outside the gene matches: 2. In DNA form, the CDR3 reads TGTGCCAGCAGCCGGGGACAGGGGACAGATACGCAGTATTTT. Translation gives CASSRGQGTDTQYF.

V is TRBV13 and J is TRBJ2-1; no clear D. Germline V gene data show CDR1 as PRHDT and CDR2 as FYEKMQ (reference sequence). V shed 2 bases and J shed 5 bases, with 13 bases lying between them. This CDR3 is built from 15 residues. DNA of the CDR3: TGTGCCAGCAGCTTATATCGGAGCAATCACAATGAGCAGTTCTTC. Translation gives CASSLYRSNHNEQFF.

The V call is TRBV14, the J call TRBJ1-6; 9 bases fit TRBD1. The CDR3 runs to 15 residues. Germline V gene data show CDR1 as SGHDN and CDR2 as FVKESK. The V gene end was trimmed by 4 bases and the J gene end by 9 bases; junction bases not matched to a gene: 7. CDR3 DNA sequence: TGTGCCAGCAGCCTTCGGACAGGGGCTAGTTCACCCCTCCACTTT. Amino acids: CASSLRTGASSPLHF.

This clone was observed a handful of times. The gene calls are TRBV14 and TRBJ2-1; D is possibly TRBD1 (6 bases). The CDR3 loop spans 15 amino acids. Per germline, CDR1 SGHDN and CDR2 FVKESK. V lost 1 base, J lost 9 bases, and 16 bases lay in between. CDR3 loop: CASSQGGGGAAEQFF. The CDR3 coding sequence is TGTGCCAGCAGCCAAGGAGGGGGTGGGGCGGCTGAGCAGTTCTTC.

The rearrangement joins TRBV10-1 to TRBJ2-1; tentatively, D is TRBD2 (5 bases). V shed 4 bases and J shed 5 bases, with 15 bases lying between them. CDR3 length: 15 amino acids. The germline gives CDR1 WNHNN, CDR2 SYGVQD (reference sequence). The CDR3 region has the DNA TGCGCCAGCAGTGGGCCGGGGATTTTAAACAATGAGCAGTTCTTC. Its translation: CASSGPGILNNEQFF.

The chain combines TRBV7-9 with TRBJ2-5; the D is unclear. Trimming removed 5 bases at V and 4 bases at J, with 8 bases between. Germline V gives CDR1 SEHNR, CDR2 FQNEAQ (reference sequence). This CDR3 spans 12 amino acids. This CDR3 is CASSRLRETQYF. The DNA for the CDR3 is TGTGCCAGCAGCAGACTCCGAGAGACCCAGTACTTC.

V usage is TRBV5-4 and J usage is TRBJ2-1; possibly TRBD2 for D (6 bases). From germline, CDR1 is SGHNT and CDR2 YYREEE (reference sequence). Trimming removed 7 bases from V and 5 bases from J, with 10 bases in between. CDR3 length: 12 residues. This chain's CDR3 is CASGVADNEQFF. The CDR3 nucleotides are TGTGCCAGCGGGGTAGCGGACAATGAGCAGTTCTTC.

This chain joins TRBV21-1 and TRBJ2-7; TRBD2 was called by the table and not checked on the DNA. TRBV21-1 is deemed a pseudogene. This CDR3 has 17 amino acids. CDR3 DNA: TGTGCCAGCAGCAGACGGGGGGGGAAGGGTGATCCCTACGAGCAGTACTTC. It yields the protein CASSRRGGKGDPYEQYF.

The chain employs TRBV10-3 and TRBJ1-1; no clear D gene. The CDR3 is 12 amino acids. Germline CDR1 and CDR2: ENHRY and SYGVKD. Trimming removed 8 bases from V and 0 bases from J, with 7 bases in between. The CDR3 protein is CAIGSLNTEAFF. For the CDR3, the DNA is TGTGCCATCGGGAGCCTGAACACTGAAGCTTTCTTT.

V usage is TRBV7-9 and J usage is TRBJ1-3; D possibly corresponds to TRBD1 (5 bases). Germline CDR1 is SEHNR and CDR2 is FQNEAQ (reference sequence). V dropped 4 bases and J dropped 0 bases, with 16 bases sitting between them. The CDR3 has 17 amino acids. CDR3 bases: TGTGCCAGCAGCTCGATGGTCCGACAGAGCTCTGGAAACACCATATATTTT. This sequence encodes CASSSMVRQSSGNTIYF.

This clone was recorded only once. CDR3 region: CATRGSLAAGANTQYF. As DNA, the CDR3 is TGTGCCACCCGAGGTAGTCTAGCGGCCGGAGCGAATACGCAGTATTTT. The chain uses TRBV2 and TRBJ2-3, with TRBD2 matching over 7 bases. CDR3 length: 16 residues. Germline V lookup: CDR1 SNHLY, CDR2 FYNNEI. J lost 7 bases, V lost 10 bases, and 20 bases had no gene match.

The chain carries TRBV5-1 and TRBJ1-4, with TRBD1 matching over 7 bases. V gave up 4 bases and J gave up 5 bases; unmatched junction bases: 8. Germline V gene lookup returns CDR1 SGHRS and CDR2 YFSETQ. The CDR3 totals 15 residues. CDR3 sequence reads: CASSAGQVGNEKLFF. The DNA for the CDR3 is TGCGCCAGCAGCGCCGGACAGGTGGGAAATGAAAAACTGTTTTTT.